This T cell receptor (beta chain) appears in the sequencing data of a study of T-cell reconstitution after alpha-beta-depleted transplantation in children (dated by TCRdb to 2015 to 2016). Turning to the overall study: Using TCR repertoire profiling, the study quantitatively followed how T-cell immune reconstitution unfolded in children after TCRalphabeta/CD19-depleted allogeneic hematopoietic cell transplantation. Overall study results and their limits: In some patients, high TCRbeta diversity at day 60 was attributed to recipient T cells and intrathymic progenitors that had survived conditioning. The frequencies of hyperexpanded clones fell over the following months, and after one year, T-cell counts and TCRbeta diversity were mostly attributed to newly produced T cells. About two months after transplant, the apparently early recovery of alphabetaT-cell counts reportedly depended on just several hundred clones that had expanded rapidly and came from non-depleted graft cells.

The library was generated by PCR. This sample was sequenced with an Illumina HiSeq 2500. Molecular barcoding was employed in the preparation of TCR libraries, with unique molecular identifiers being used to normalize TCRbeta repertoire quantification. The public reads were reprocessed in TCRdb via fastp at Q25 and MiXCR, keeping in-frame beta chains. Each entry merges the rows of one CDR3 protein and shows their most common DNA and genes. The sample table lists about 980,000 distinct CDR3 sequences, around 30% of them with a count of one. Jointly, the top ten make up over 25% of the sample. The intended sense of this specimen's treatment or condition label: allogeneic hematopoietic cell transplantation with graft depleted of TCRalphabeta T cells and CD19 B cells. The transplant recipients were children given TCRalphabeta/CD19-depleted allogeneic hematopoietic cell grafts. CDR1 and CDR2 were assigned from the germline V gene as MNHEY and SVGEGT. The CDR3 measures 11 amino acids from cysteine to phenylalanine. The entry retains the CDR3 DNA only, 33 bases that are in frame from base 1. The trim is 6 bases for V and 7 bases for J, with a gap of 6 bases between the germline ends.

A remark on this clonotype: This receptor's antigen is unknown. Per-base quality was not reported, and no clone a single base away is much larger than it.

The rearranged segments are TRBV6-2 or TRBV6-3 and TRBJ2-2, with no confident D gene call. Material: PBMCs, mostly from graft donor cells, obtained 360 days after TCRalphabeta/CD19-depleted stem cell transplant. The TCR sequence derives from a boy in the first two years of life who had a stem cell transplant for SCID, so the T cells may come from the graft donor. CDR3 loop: CASRHVGELFF. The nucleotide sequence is TGTGCCAGCAGGCACGTCGGGGAGCTGTTTTTT.